This T cell receptor beta chain was documented in a study of cytomegalovirus exposure and HLA in healthy donors. On the study more broadly: The 120 validation repertoires used the same platform as the roughly 700 first-cohort repertoires (as reported by a later analysis). Study-wide results and limits: Most sequenced TCRs were rare (though some public TCRs occurred in many donors).

A note on this clone: Its antigen is still unknown.

TCRdb's copy holds only in-frame clones and misses some; the assay was immunoSEQ multiplex PCR. The sample gives approximately 46,000 clones, roughly nine tenths of which show up once; more than 1.4% is in the top ten. The CDR3 contains 15 residues. Looked up from germline, CDR1 is SGHAT and CDR2 is FQNNGV. Trimming stripped 0 bases from V and 3 bases from J, with 12 bases between. The origin of this receptor is a man between 18 and 35 years old in good health and CMV-seronegative. The sample comprised PBMCs. The V call is TRBV11-2, the J call TRBJ2-7, with D possibly being TRBD1 (5 bases). The CDR3 region is CASSLEITGSYEQYF. The DNA of the CDR3 is TGTGCCAGCAGCTTAGAAATCACAGGTAGCTACGAGCAGTACTTC.